The rows below give T cell receptor beta chains drawn from one sample of a study of T cells after yellow fever vaccination. TCRdb re-called the 5' RACE reads with MiXCR, one entry per CDR3 protein. In the table there are a few hundred thousand distinct CDR3 sequences, around 16% of which are singletons. Sample: PBMCs, taken about 5 days after the first yellow fever vaccination. All receptors derive from a young man who received the YFV17D yellow fever vaccine. The CDR3 runs from the conserved cysteine through the conserved F or W. A D gene is named only where the DNA matches it firmly. Clone size is shown for a subset of rows, as once, few, many or a class of expanded clone.

TRBV11-2	.	.	TRBJ1-1	CASSTRTENTEAFF	TGTGCCAGCAGCACTCGGACAGAGAACACTGAAGCTTTCTTT
TRBV12-3/TRBV12-4	.	many	TRBJ1-6	CASSFFDSPLHF	TGTGCCAGCAGTTTTTTTGATTCACCCCTCCACTTT
TRBV5-1	.	.	TRBJ2-4	CASSAGQGGNIQYF	TGCGCCAGCAGCGCCGGACAGGGAGGGAACATTCAGTACTTC
TRBV11-2	.	.	TRBJ1-1	CASSSPGELHTEAFF	TGTGCCAGCAGCTCCCCCGGGGAACTGCACACTGAAGCTTTCTTT
TRBV4-3	.	.	TRBJ2-1	CASSQEALWATEQFF	TGCGCCAGCAGCCAAGAAGCCTTATGGGCGACCGAGCAGTTCTTC
TRBV5-6	TRBD1	.	TRBJ2-5	CASSRGQFRETQYF	TGTGCCAGCAGCCGGGGACAGTTCAGGGAGACCCAGTACTTC
TRBV5-1	TRBD1	.	TRBJ2-6	CASSLADRGAGANVLTF	TGCGCCAGCAGCTTGGCGGACAGGGGGGCCGGGGCCAACGTCCTGACTTTC
TRBV4-2	TRBD1	few	TRBJ2-3	CASSQDETGPTWGDTQYF	TGTGCCAGCAGCCAAGATGAGACAGGGCCTACCTGGGGAGATACGCAGTATTTT
TRBV3-1	.	.	TRBJ1-6	CASSQGANSPLHF	TGTGCCAGCAGCCAAGGAGCTAATTCACCCCTCCACTTT
TRBV19	.	.	TRBJ1-1	CASSIAYGVAGAFF	TGTGCCAGTAGTATAGCGTACGGGGTGGCTGGCGCTTTCTTT
TRBV27	.	few	TRBJ1-4	CASRGTNEKLFF	TGTGCCAGCAGGGGAACTAATGAAAAACTGTTTTTT
TRBV2	.	.	TRBJ1-1	CALMEWEGTQAFF	TGTGCCCTTATGGAGTGGGAAGGGACCCAAGCTTTCTTT
TRBV3-1	TRBD2	few	TRBJ2-1	CASSHPLRGLAPEQFF	TGTGCCAGCAGCCACCCCTTACGAGGACTAGCGCCCGAGCAGTTCTTC
TRBV5-1	.	.	TRBJ2-2	CASSSRPGQDYTGELFF	TGCGCCAGCAGCTCTCGACCGGGACAAGACTACACCGGGGAGCTGTTTTTT
TRBV7-2	TRBD2	once	TRBJ2-7	CASSLAPTSGGASYEQYF	TGTGCCAGCAGCTTAGCTCCGACTAGCGGGGGGGCTTCCTACGAGCAGTACTTC
TRBV28	TRBD1	.	TRBJ1-2	CASSTGGVINYGYTF	TGTGCCAGCAGTACAGGGGGCGTAATCAATTATGGCTACACCTTC
TRBV20-1	TRBD2	few	TRBJ2-7	CSAIGGTYEQYF	TGCAGTGCTATCGGGGGGACCTACGAGCAGTACTTC
TRBV4-1	TRBD1	.	TRBJ1-4	CASSRTGYNEKLFF	TGCGCCAGCAGCCGGACAGGGTATAATGAAAAACTGTTTTTT
TRBV5-1	TRBD2	few	TRBJ2-1	CASSSFYGLASYNEQFF	TGCGCCAGCAGCTCCTTCTACGGACTAGCCTCCTACAATGAGCAGTTCTTC
TRBV7-3	.	.	TRBJ1-1	CASSSSDIREDFF	TGTGCCAGCAGCTCCAGCGACATTAGGGAAGATTTCTTT
TRBV7-9	.	.	TRBJ2-3	CASSQSGHWTDTQYF	TGTGCCAGCAGCCAATCGGGCCATTGGACAGATACGCAGTATTTT
TRBV2	.	many	TRBJ2-1	CASSFPNEQFF	TGTGCCAGCAGTTTTCCCAATGAGCAGTTCTTC
TRBV4-1	TRBD1	.	TRBJ2-7	CASSPRDTGGYEQYF	TGCGCCAGCAGCCCCCGGGACACAGGGGGCTACGAGCAGTACTTC
TRBV5-1	.	few	TRBJ2-2	CASGRRRDDTGELFF	TGCGCCTCGGGTAGGCGGAGGGACGACACCGGGGAGCTGTTTTTT
TRBV10-3	.	few	TRBJ2-3	CAIRHSDTDTQYF	TGTGCCATCAGACACTCCGACACAGATACGCAGTATTTT
TRBV28	.	few	TRBJ1-1	CASSTVGASEAFF	TGTGCCAGCAGTACCGTTGGGGCCTCTGAAGCTTTCTTT
TRBV5-6	.	few	TRBJ1-3	CASSLRAGSSGNTIYF	TGTGCCAGCAGCCTGCGCGCCGGGAGCTCTGGAAACACCATATATTTT
TRBV9	.	few	TRBJ2-5	CASSSGQQGIRETQYF	TGTGCCAGCAGCTCAGGACAGCAGGGTATTAGGGAGACCCAGTACTTC
TRBV3-1	.	few	TRBJ2-1	CASSHPGPVGQFF	TGTGCCAGCAGCCACCCGGGTCCAGTAGGGCAGTTCTTC
TRBV5-6	.	many	TRBJ2-5	CASSLLAGIQETQYF	TGTGCCAGCAGCTTGCTGGCGGGGATTCAAGAGACCCAGTACTTC
TRBV9	TRBD1	.	TRBJ2-7	CASSKEDRSPGEQYF	TGTGCCAGCAGCAAGGAGGACAGGTCCCCCGGCGAGCAGTACTTC
TRBV29-1	.	.	TRBJ2-2	CSAQSGNPGELFF	TGCAGCGCCCAATCGGGAAATCCCGGGGAGCTGTTTTTT
TRBV5-1	TRBD1	few	TRBJ1-2	CASSATGDRGYTF	TGCGCCAGCAGCGCGACAGGGGACCGTGGCTACACCTTC
TRBV7-9	TRBD1	.	TRBJ2-3	CASSLPPDRGHYTQYF	TGTGCCAGCAGCTTGCCCCCGGACAGGGGGCATTATACGCAGTATTTT
TRBV29-1	.	few	TRBJ1-2	CSVVSRGANYGYTF	TGCAGCGTTGTATCCAGGGGAGCTAACTATGGCTACACCTTC
TRBV5-4	TRBD1	.	TRBJ2-5	CASSAGQGLQETQYF	TGTGCCAGCAGCGCGGGACAGGGGCTCCAAGAGACCCAGTACTTC
TRBV9	.	few	TRBJ1-2	CASSALGGGYTF	TGTGCCAGCAGCGCCCTCGGCGGTGGCTACACCTTC
TRBV6-1	.	few	TRBJ2-5	CASRPLTDSQETQYF	TGTGCCAGCAGGCCACTTACCGACAGCCAAGAGACCCAGTACTTC
TRBV5-1	TRBD2	few	TRBJ2-5	CASSFGPTSGGPETQYF	TGCGCCAGCAGCTTTGGGCCTACTAGCGGGGGTCCGGAGACCCAGTACTTC